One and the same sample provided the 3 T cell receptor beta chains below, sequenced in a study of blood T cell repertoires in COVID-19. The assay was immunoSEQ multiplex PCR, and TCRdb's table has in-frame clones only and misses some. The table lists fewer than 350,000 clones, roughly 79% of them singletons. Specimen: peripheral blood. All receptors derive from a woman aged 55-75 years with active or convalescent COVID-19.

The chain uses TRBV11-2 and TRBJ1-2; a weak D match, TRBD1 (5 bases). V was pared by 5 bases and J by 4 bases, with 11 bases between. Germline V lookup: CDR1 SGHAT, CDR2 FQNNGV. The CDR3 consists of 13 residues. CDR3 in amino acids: CASSMGTSYGYTF. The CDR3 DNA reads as TGTGCCAGCAGCATGGGGACTTCCTATGGCTACACCTTC.

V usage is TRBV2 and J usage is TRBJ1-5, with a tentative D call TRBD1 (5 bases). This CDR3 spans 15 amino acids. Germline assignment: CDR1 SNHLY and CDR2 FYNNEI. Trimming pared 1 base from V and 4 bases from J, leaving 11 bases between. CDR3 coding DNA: TGTGCCAGCAGTGAAGAGGGTGGGGCAAATCAGCCCCAGCATTTT. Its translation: CASSEEGGANQPQHF.

CDR3 nucleotide sequence: TGTGCTAGTGGGTCGGACAGGAGCTCCTACGAGCAGTACTTC. It translates to CASGSDRSSYEQYF. The chain joins TRBV12-5 to TRBJ2-7; 7 positions match TRBD1. The V gene end was trimmed by 6 bases and the J gene end by 0 bases; junction bases not matched to a gene: 5. Germline V gene sequence: CDR1 LGHNT, CDR2 FRNRAP. The CDR3 loop spans 14 amino acids.